The source of this T cell receptor beta chain is a study of T cells in Graves' hyperthyroidism and ophthalmopathy. This clonotype was found many times. Template material for amplifying TCR beta CDR3 regions consisted of RNA transcripts. HTBI primers drove first-round RT-PCR of the TCR CDR3. A single record per CDR3 protein comes from TCRdb applying MiXCR to the multiplex PCR reads. The sample lists a few hundred thousand distinct CDR3 sequences, 12% to 15% occurring once. The germline gives CDR1 LGHDT, CDR2 YNNKEL (reference sequence). The V gene lost 1 base and the J gene lost 1 base, with 5 bases spanning the gap. The CDR3 covers 14 residues.

The chain employs TRBV3-1 and TRBJ2-1; D is unresolved. Sequences were obtained from blood. The TCR sequence derives from a woman aged 40 to 49 with Graves' hyperthyroidism. The CDR3: CASSQGSSYNEQFF. Written as DNA, the CDR3 is TGTGCCAGCAGCCAAGGCAGTTCCTACAATGAGCAGTTCTTC.